This T cell receptor beta chain emerged from a study of blood T cell repertoires in COVID-19. Germline CDR1 and CDR2: SEHNR and FQNEAQ (reference sequence). CDR3 length: 14 amino acids. The junction had 1 base not matched to a gene; V was cut back by 5 bases and J by 0 bases. As originally analysed: Amplifying reference gene primers gave estimates of nucleated cell counts. TCRdb's table, derived via immunoSEQ multiplex PCR, lists solely in-frame clones and lacks some. The DNA was the basis for D and trimming; V, J and clone size are from that table. This table holds over 150,000 clones, 80% to 90% found once.

The chain couples TRBV7-9 to TRBJ2-7, with 10 bases identical to TRBD2. Sequenced material: peripheral blood. This TCR derives from a man aged 25 to 40 with acute or convalescent COVID-19. The CDR3 DNA is TGTGCCAGCAGCAGGACTAGCGGCTCCTACGAGCAGTACTTC. Translation gives CASSRTSGSYEQYF.